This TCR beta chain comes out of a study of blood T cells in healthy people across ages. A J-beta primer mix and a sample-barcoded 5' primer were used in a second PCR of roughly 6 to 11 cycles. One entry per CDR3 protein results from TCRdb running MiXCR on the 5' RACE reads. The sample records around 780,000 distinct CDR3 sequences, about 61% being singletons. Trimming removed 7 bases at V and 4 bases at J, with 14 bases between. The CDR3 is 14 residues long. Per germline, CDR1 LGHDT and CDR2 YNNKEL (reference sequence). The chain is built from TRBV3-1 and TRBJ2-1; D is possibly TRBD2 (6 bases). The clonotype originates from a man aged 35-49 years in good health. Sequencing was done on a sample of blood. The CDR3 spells CASMSRDFYNEQFF. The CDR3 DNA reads TGTGCCAGCATGTCCCGGGACTTTTACAATGAGCAGTTCTTC.